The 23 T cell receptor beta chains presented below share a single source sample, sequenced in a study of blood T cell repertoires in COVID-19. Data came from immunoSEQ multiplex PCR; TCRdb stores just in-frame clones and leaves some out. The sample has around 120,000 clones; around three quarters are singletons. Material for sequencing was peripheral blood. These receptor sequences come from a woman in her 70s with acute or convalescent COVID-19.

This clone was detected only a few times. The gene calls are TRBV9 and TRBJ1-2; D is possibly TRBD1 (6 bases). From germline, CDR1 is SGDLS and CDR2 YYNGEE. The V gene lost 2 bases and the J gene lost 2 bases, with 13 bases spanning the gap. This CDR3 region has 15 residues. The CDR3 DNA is TGTGCCAGCAGCGTCGGGGGGCGGTTAAACTATGGCTACACCTTC. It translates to CASSVGGRLNYGYTF.

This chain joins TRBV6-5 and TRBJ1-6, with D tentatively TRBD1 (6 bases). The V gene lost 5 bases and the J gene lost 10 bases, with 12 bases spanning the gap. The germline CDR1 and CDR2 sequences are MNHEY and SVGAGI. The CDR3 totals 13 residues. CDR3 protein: CASSTQGYSPLHF. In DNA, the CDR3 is TGTGCCAGCAGTACACAGGGATACTCACCCCTCCACTTT.

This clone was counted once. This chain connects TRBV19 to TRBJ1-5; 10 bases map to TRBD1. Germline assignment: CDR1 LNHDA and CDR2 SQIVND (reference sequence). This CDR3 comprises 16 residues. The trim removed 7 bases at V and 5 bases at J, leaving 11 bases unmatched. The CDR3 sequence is CASTPPGTGVDQPQHF. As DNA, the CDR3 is TGTGCCAGTACCCCCCCCGGGACAGGGGTGGATCAGCCCCAGCATTTT.

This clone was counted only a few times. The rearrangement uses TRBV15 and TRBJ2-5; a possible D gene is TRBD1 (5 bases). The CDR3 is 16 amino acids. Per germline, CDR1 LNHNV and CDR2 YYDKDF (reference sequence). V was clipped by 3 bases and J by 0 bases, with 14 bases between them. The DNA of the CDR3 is TGTGCCACCAGCAGGACCCTAAAACAGGACCAAGAGACCCAGTACTTC. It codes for CATSRTLKQDQETQYF.

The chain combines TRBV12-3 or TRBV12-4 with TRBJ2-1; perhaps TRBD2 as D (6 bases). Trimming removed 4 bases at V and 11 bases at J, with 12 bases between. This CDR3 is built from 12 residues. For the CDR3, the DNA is TGTGCCAGCAGTTCGCCGGGGGTCAAGCAGTTCTTC. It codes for CASSSPGVKQFF.

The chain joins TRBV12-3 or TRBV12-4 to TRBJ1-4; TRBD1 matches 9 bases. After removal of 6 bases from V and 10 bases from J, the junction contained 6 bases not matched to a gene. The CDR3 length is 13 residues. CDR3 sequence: CASRGQGIGKLFF. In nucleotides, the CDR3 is TGTGCCAGCAGGGGACAGGGTATAGGAAAACTGTTTTTT.

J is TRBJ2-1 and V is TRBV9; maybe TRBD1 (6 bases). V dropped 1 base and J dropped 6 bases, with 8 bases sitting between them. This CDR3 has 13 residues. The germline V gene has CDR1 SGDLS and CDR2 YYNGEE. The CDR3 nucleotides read TGTGCCAGCAGCGTATCAGGGGTCAATGAGCAGTTCTTC. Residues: CASSVSGVNEQFF.

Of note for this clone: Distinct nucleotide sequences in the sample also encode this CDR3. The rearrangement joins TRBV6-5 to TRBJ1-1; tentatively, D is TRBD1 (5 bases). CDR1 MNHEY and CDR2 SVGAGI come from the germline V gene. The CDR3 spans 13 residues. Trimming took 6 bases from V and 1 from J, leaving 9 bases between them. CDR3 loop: CASSPGWNTEAFF. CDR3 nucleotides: TGTGCCAGCAGCCCAGGGTGGAACACTGAAGCTTTCTTT.

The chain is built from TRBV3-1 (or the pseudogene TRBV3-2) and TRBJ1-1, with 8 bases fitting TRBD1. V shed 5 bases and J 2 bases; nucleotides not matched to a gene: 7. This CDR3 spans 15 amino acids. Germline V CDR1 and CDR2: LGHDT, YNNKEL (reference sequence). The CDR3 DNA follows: TGTGCCAGCAGCGATTCAGGGGGCATAAACACTGAAGCTTTCTTT. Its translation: CASSDSGGINTEAFF.

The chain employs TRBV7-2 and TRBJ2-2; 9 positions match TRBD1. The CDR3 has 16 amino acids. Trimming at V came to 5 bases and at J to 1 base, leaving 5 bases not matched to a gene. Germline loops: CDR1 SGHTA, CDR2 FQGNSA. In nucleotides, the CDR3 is TGTGCCAGCAGCCAGAGACAGGGGGGGAACACCGGGGAGCTGTTTTTT. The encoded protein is CASSQRQGGNTGELFF.

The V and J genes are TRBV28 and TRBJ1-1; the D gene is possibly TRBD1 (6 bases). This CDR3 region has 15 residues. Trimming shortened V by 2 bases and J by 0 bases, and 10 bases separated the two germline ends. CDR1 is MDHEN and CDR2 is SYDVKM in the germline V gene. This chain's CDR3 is CASSLTGFMNTEAFF. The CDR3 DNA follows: TGTGCCAGCAGTTTAACAGGGTTTATGAACACTGAAGCTTTCTTT.

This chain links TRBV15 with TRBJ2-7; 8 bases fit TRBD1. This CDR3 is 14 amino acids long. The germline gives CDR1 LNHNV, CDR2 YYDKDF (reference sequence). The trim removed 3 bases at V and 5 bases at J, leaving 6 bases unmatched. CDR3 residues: CATSRLLTGDEQYF. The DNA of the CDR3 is TGTGCCACCAGCAGGTTACTGACAGGGGACGAGCAGTACTTC.

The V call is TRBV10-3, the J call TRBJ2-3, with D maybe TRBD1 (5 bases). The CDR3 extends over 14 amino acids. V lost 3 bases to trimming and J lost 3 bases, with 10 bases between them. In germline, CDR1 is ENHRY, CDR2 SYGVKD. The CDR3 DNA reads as TGTGCCATCAGTGATGGGTCAGGGACAGATACGCAGTATTTT. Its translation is CAISDGSGTDTQYF.

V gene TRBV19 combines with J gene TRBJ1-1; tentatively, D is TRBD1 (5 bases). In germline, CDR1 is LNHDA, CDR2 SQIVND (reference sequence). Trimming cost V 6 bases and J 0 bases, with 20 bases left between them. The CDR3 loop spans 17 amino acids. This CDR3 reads CASSSAQGLGMNTEAFF. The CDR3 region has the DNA TGTGCCAGTAGCTCCGCCCAGGGTCTCGGTATGAACACTGAAGCTTTCTTT.

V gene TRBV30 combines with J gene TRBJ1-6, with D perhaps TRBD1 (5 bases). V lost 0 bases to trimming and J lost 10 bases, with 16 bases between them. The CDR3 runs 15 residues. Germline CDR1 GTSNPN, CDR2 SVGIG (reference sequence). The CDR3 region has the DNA TGTGCCTGGAGTGTCGGGGGGACCGGTCGATCACCCCTCCACTTT. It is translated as CAWSVGGTGRSPLHF.

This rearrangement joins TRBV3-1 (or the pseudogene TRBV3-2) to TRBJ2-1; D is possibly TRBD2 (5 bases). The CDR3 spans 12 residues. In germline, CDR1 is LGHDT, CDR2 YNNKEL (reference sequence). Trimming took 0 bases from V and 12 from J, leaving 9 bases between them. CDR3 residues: CASSQDLGRQFF. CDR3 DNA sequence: TGTGCCAGCAGCCAAGATTTGGGGAGGCAGTTCTTC.

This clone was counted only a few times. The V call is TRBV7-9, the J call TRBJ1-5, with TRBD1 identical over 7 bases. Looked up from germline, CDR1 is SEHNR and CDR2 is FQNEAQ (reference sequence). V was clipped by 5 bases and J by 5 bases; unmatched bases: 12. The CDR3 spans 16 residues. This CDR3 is CASSPYRDRMDQPQHF. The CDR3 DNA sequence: TGTGCCAGCAGCCCCTACCGGGACAGAATGGATCAGCCCCAGCATTTT. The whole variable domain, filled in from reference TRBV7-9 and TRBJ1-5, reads DTGVSQNPRHKITKRGQNVTFRCDPISEHNRLYWYRQTLGQGPEFLTYFQNEAQLEKSRLLSDRFSAERPKGSFSTLEIQRTEQGDSAMYLCASSPYRDRMDQPQHFGDGTRLSIL.

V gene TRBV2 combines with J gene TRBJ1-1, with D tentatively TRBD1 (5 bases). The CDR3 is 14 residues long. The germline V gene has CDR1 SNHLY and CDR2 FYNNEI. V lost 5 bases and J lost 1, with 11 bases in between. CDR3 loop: CASSPGLPNTEAFF. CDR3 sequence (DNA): TGTGCCAGCAGTCCAGGGTTACCGAACACTGAAGCTTTCTTT. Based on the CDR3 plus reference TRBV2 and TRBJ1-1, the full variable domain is EPEVTQTPSHQVTQMGQEVILRCVPISNHLYFYWYRQILGQKVEFLVSFYNNEISEKSEIFDDQFSVERPDGSNFTLKIRSTKLEDSAMYFCASSPGLPNTEAFFGQGTRLTVV.

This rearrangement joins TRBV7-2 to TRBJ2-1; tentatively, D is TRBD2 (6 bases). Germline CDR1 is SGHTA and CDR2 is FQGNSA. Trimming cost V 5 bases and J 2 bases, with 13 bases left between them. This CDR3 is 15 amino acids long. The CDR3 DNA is TGTGCCAGCAGCACAATGGAGGGACCCTACAATGAGCAGTTCTTC. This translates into CASSTMEGPYNEQFF.

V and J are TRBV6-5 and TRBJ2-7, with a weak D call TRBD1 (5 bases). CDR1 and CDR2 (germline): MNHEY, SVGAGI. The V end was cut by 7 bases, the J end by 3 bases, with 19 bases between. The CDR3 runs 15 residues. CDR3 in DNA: TGTGCCAGCACTCACGGAAGGGGTGGTAACTACGAGCAGTACTTC. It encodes CASTHGRGGNYEQYF.

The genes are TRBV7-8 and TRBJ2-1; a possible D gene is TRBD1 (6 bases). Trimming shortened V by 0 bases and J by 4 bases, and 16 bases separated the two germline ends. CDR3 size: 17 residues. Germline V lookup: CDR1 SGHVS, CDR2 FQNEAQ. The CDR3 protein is CASSLAQAGVGYNEQFF. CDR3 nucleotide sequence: TGTGCCAGCAGCTTAGCGCAGGCAGGGGTAGGGTACAATGAGCAGTTCTTC.

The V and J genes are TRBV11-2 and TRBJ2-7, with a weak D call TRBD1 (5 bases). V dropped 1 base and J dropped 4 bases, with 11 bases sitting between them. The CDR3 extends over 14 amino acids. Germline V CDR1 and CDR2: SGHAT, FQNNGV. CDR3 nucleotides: TGTGCCAGCAGCTTAGCACAGACAGAATACGAGCAGTACTTC. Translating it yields CASSLAQTEYEQYF. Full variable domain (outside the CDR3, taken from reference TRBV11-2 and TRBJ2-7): EAGVAQSPRYKIIEKRQSVAFWCNPISGHATLYWYQQILGQGPKLLIQFQNNGVVDDSQLPKDRFSAERLKGVDSTLKIQPAKLEDSAVYLCASSLAQTEYEQYFGPGTRLTVT.

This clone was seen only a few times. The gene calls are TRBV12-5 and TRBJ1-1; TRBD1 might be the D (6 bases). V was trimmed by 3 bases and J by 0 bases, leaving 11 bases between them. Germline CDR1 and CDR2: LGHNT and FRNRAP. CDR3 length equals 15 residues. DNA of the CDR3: TGTGCTAGTGGTTTTCACAGGGTATTGAACACTGAAGCTTTCTTT. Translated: CASGFHRVLNTEAFF.